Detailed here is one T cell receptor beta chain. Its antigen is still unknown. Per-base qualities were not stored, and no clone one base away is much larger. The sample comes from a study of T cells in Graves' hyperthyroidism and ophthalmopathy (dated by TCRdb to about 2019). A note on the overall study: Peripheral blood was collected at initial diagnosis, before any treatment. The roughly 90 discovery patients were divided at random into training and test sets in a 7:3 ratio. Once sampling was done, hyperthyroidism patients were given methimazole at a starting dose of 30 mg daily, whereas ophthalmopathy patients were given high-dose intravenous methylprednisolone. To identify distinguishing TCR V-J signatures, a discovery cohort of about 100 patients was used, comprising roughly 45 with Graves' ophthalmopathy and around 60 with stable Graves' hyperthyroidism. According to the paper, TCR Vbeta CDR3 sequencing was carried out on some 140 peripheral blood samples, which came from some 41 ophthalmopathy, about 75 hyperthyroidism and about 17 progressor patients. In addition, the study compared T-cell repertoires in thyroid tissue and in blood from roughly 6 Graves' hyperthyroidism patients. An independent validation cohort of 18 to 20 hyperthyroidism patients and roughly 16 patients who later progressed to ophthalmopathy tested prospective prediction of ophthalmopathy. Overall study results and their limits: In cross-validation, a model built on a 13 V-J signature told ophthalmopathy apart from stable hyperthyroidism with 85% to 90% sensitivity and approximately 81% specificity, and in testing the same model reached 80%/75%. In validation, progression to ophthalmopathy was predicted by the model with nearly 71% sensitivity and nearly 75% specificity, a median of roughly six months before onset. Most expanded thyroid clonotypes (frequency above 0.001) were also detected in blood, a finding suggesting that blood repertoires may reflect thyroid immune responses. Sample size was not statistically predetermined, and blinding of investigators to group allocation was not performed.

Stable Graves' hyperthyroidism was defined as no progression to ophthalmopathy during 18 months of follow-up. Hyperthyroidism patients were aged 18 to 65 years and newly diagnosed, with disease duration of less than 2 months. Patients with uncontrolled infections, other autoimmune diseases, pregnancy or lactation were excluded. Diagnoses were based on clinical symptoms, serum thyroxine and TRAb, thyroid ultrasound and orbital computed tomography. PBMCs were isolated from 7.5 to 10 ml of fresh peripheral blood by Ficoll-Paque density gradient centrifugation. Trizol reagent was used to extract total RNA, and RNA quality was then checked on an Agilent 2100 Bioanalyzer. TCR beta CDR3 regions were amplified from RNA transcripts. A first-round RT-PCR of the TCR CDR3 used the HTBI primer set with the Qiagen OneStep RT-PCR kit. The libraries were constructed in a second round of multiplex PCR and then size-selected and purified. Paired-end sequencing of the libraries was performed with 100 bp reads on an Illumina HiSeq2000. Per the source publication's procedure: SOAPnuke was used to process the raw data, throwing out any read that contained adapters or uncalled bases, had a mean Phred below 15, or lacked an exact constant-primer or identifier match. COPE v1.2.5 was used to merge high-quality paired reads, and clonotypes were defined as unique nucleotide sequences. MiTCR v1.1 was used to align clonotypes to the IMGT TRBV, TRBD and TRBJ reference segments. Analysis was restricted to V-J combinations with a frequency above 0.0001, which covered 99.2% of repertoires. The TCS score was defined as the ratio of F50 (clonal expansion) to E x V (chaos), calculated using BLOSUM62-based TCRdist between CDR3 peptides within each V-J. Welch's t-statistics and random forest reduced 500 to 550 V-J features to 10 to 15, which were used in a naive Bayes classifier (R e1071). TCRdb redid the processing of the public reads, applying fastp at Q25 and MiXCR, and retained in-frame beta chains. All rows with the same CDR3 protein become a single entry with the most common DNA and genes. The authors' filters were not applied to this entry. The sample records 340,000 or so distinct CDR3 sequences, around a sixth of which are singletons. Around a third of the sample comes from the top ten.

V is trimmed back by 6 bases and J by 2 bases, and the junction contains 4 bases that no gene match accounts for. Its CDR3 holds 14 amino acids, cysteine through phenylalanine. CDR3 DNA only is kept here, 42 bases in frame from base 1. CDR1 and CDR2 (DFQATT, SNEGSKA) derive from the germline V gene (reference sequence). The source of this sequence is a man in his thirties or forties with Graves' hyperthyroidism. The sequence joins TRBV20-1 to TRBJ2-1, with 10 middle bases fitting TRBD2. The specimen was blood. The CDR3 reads CSANGLAAYNEQFF. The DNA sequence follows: TGCAGTGCCAATGGACTAGCGGCCTACAATGAGCAGTTCTTC.